In this sample, the clone carrying this T cell receptor (beta chain) turned up once. This sample is drawn from a study of blood T cell repertoires in COVID-19. Germline V gene sequence: CDR1 SGDLS, CDR2 YYNGEE. This CDR3 is built from 16 residues. V dropped 1 base and J dropped 5; count of bases not matched to a gene: 9. The protocol was immunoSEQ multiplex PCR, while the TCRdb copy is restricted to in-frame clones and leaves out a portion. The sample lists some 270,000 clones; around 92% were seen once. The sequenced sample consisted of PBMCs or T cells enriched from blood (not recorded which). The rearrangement uses TRBV9 and TRBJ2-3; 8 bases fit TRBD2. This TCR was recovered from a woman aged 60-75 years who had recovered from COVID-19. The CDR3 nucleotides read TGTGCCAGCAGCGTATTAGGCGGGAGCGGGGGAGATACGCAGTATTTT. Its protein product is CASSVLGGSGGDTQYF.